These T cell receptor beta chains were read from a single sample in a study of T-cell memory formation after mild COVID-19. One entry per CDR3 protein, called by TCRdb with MiXCR from the 5' RACE reads. Of some 600,000 distinct CDR3 sequences listed, roughly 17% are singletons. Sequencing used PBMCs or a T cell subset sorted from them (not recorded which). Receptors originate from an adult woman who had mild COVID-19 (a few samples of this study predate the infection). Cell type and time point are not known. CDR3s include the opening cysteine and the closing phenylalanine or tryptophan. Each record gives: D gene, J gene, V gene, clone size, CDR3 protein, CDR3 DNA. The D gene is left open where the match is weak. Clone size is stated in some rows and not others, as once, few, many or a class when expanded.

-,TRBJ1-1,TRBV3-1,-,CASSQAKNTEAFF,TGTGCCAGCAGCCAGGCTAAAAACACTGAAGCTTTCTTT
-,TRBJ1-1,TRBV7-9,-,CASSPQVSNTEAFF,TGTGCCAGCAGCCCGCAGGTGTCAAACACTGAAGCTTTCTTT
-,TRBJ2-7,TRBV13,-,CASSLSDGSYEQYF,TGTGCCAGCAGCTTAAGTGACGGCTCCTACGAGCAGTACTTC
TRBD2,TRBJ2-2,TRBV3-1,few,CASSPAFGTSSAGELFF,TGTGCCAGCAGCCCGGCCTTTGGGACTAGCAGCGCCGGGGAGCTGTTTTTT
TRBD2,TRBJ2-3,TRBV25-1,few,CASSQGLLAGGPGTDTQYF,TGTGCCAGCAGTCAAGGCCTACTAGCGGGGGGGCCGGGCACAGATACGCAGTATTTT
TRBD1,TRBJ2-7,TRBV19,many,CASSIQGESYEQYF,TGTGCCAGTAGTATCCAGGGGGAGAGCTACGAGCAGTACTTC
TRBD1,TRBJ2-2,TRBV5-1,few,CASSLYSRQGAFTGELFF,TGCGCCAGCAGCTTGTACTCTAGACAGGGGGCCTTCACCGGGGAGCTGTTTTTT
TRBD1,TRBJ2-7,TRBV5-6,-,CASSLGTGATFYEQYF,TGTGCCAGCAGCTTGGGGACAGGTGCCACCTTCTACGAGCAGTACTTC
TRBD2,TRBJ2-3,TRBV5-1,-,CASSFNPSGGAMVTQYF,TGCGCCAGCAGCTTCAATCCTAGCGGGGGGGCAATGGTTACGCAGTATTTT
TRBD2,TRBJ2-5,TRBV20-1,many,CSARGLAGRETQYF,TGCAGTGCTAGAGGACTAGCGGGTAGAGAGACCCAGTACTTC
TRBD1,TRBJ2-1,TRBV5-1,many,CASSPGTGRSYNEQFF,TGCGCCAGCAGCCCCGGGACAGGGAGGAGCTACAATGAGCAGTTCTTC
-,TRBJ2-3,TRBV9,few,CASSVEVRGWDTDTQYF,TGTGCCAGCAGCGTAGAGGTGAGGGGCTGGGACACAGATACGCAGTATTTT
TRBD2,TRBJ2-7,TRBV4-3,few,CASSQDRLAGDSYEQYF,TGCGCCAGCAGCCAAGACAGACTAGCGGGAGATTCCTACGAGCAGTACTTC
-,TRBJ1-2,TRBV7-2,few,CASRQRSPDNYGYTF,TGTGCCAGCAGGCAAAGGTCTCCTGATAACTATGGCTACACCTTC
-,TRBJ2-2,TRBV6-5,-,CASSYQGNTGELFF,TGTGCCAGCAGTTACCAGGGGAACACCGGGGAGCTGTTTTTT
-,TRBJ1-3,TRBV7-9,-,CASSPDGVISGNTIYF,TGTGCCAGCAGCCCGGACGGGGTGATCTCTGGAAACACCATATATTTT
-,TRBJ2-3,TRBV20-1,-,CSATGADTQYF,TGCAGTGCTACGGGGGCAGATACGCAGTATTTT
-,TRBJ2-7,TRBV4-3,-,CASSQRLGNSYEQYF,TGCGCCAGCAGCCAAAGGTTAGGGAACTCCTACGAGCAGTACTTC
-,TRBJ1-2,TRBV25-1,-,CASSEWVYGYTF,TGTGCCAGCAGTGAATGGGTATATGGCTACACCTTC
TRBD2,TRBJ2-1,TRBV5-1,-,CASSTAGGWDEQFF,TGCGCCAGCAGCACAGCGGGAGGGTGGGATGAGCAGTTCTTC
-,TRBJ2-5,TRBV29-1,many,CSVEGNGETQYF,TGCAGCGTTGAGGGGAATGGAGAGACCCAGTACTTC
-,TRBJ2-1,TRBV4-2,few,CASSQALSGVSDEQFF,TGTGCCAGCAGCCAAGCTCTCTCGGGGGTATCGGATGAGCAGTTCTTC
-,TRBJ1-1,TRBV27,-,CASSFGRANTEAFF,TGTGCCAGCAGTTTTGGAAGGGCTAACACTGAAGCTTTCTTT
-,TRBJ1-4,TRBV5-6,few,CASSGGDATNEKLFF,TGTGCCAGCAGCGGGGGGGATGCAACTAATGAAAAACTGTTTTTT
TRBD2,TRBJ2-1,TRBV7-6,few,CASSLLSGGARGEQFF,TGTGCCAGCAGCCTCCTAAGCGGGGGAGCCCGGGGGGAGCAGTTCTTC
TRBD2,TRBJ2-1,TRBV12-3/TRBV12-4,few,CASSLGGGYGNEQFF,TGTGCCAGCAGTTTGGGCGGGGGATATGGCAATGAGCAGTTCTTC
-,TRBJ2-3,TRBV27,-,CASSLSVRGATDTQYF,TGTGCCAGCAGTTTATCGGTGAGGGGCGCCACAGATACGCAGTATTTT
-,TRBJ1-1,TRBV20-1,few,CIPSQASMNTEAFF,TGCATTCCGAGCCAGGCGTCCATGAACACTGAAGCTTTCTTT
-,TRBJ2-5,TRBV9,few,CASSESWTGVGGETQYF,TGTGCCAGCAGTGAGTCGTGGACGGGCGTGGGCGGAGAGACCCAGTACTTC
-,TRBJ1-4,TRBV12-3/TRBV12-4,few,CASSPFEGAEKLFF,TGTGCCAGCAGTCCCTTCGAAGGGGCTGAAAAACTGTTTTTT
TRBD1,TRBJ1-1,TRBV14,few,CASSRLGGYTEAFF,TGTGCCAGCAGCCGCCTAGGGGGCTACACTGAAGCTTTCTTT
-,TRBJ1-2,TRBV29-1,-,CSVEDHSDYRFYGYTF,TGCAGCGTTGAAGACCATTCTGACTACAGGTTCTATGGCTACACCTTC
-,TRBJ1-1,TRBV11-2,-,CASSLGGAGVNTEAFF,TGTGCCAGCAGCTTAGGAGGGGCAGGGGTGAACACTGAAGCTTTCTTT
TRBD2,TRBJ2-1,TRBV9,-,CASSASGNYNEQFF,TGTGCCAGCAGCGCTAGCGGGAACTACAATGAGCAGTTCTTC
-,TRBJ2-5,TRBV18,once,CASSRQPQGETQYF,TGTGCCAGCTCACGCCAGCCCCAGGGGGAGACCCAGTACTTC
TRBD2,TRBJ2-1,TRBV24-1,-,CATSDRSGRVYNEQFF,TGTGCCACCAGTGACCGGAGCGGGAGAGTCTACAATGAGCAGTTCTTC
-,TRBJ1-3,TRBV30,few,CAYHRAGGNTIYF,TGTGCCTACCACAGAGCCGGAGGAAACACCATATATTTT
-,TRBJ2-7,TRBV7-9,-,CASSDLGPEPYEQYF,TGTGCCAGCTCGGATCTTGGTCCCGAGCCCTACGAGCAGTACTTC
-,TRBJ1-5,TRBV4-1,few,CASSQDRATSGRQPQHF,TGCGCCAGCAGCCAAGATCGGGCGACCAGTGGAAGGCAGCCCCAGCATTTT
-,TRBJ2-3,TRBV7-3,-,CASSTRNADTQYF,TGTGCCAGCAGCACCCGGAACGCAGATACGCAGTATTTT
-,TRBJ2-1,TRBV7-6,-,CASSLLGGAYNEQFF,TGTGCCAGCAGCTTATTGGGCGGGGCCTACAATGAGCAGTTCTTC
-,TRBJ1-1,TRBV27,-,CASILGTGMELATEAFF,-
-,TRBJ2-7,TRBV19,-,CASGSTGSRGHEQYF,TGTGCCAGTGGCTCTACGGGATCCCGGGGGCACGAGCAGTACTTC
-,TRBJ2-7,TRBV18,-,CASSPSPGYEQYF,TGTGCCAGCTCACCATCACCCGGATACGAGCAGTACTTC
-,TRBJ1-2,TRBV15,-,CATSSRANYGYTF,TGTGCCACCAGCAGCCGCGCTAACTATGGCTACACCTTC
-,TRBJ1-2,TRBV5-6,few,CASSLVVDGANYGYTF,TGTGCCAGCAGCTTGGTGGTCGATGGGGCTAACTATGGCTACACCTTC
TRBD1,TRBJ2-2,TRBV6-1,-,CATRQGARTGELFF,TGTGCCACTCGACAGGGGGCGCGGACCGGGGAGCTGTTTTTT
TRBD1,TRBJ2-1,TRBV29-1,few,CSVSSRTGVSEQFF,TGCAGCGTTTCGTCCCGGACAGGGGTTAGTGAGCAGTTCTTC
-,TRBJ1-6,TRBV7-9,-,CASSSGGNHNSPLHF,TGTGCCAGCAGTTCCGGGGGGAACCATAATTCACCCCTCCACTTT
-,TRBJ2-7,TRBV12-3/TRBV12-4,few,CASSFGALRGYGYEQYF,TGTGCCAGCAGTTTCGGTGCCTTGAGGGGGTATGGGTACGAGCAGTACTTC
TRBD1,TRBJ2-2,TRBV5-1,-,CASSAGLRGQDTGELFF,TGCGCCAGCAGCGCAGGCCTCAGGGGGCAGGACACCGGGGAGCTGTTTTTT
-,TRBJ1-3,TRBV20-1,-,CSARRRHSGNTIYF,TGCAGTGCTAGAAGGAGACACTCTGGAAACACCATATATTTT
-,TRBJ1-2,TRBV6-1,-,CASSDPGGGYTF,TGTGCCAGCAGTGACCCTGGGGGAGGCTACACCTTC
TRBD1,TRBJ2-5,TRBV29-1,many,CSVRETGVLETQYF,TGCAGCGTACGTGAGACAGGGGTTTTGGAGACCCAGTACTTC
TRBD2,TRBJ2-3,TRBV5-1,-,CASSTGLAGGTDTQYF,TGCGCCAGCAGCACCGGACTAGCGGGCGGCACAGATACGCAGTATTTT